This is a list of T cell receptor beta chains from one sample in a study of blood T cell repertoires in COVID-19. The data were produced by immunoSEQ multiplex PCR, yet TCRdb's version contains in-frame clones alone and is incomplete. The table records about 120,000 clones, around nine tenths of them present only once. The specimen sequenced was peripheral blood. All receptors derive from a woman aged 50 to 60 with acute or convalescent COVID-19. CDR3s include the opening cysteine and the closing phenylalanine or tryptophan. A D gene is named only where the DNA matches it firmly. Not all rows give a size; the values are once, few, many and, for expanded clones, a class.

v_call	j_call	clone_size	d_call	cdr3_aa	cdr3_nt
TRBV6-5	TRBJ1-2	NA	NA	CASVGTNYGYTF	TGTGCCAGCGTCGGGACAAACTATGGCTACACCTTC
TRBV9	TRBJ1-4	NA	TRBD1	CASSGQGGEKLFF	TGTGCCAGCAGTGGACAGGGGGGTGAAAAACTGTTTTTT
TRBV7-8	TRBJ1-5	NA	NA	CASSLGTVGPQHF	TGTGCCAGCAGCTTAGGGACTGTAGGGCCCCAGCATTTT
TRBV30	TRBJ1-6	once	TRBD1	CAWRGGQGITALHF	TGTGCCTGGAGAGGAGGACAGGGCATAACGGCCCTCCACTTT
TRBV7-2	TRBJ2-5	NA	TRBD2	CASSAGTSGGSQETQYF	TGTGCCAGCAGCGCTGGGACTAGCGGGGGGTCTCAAGAGACCCAGTACTTC
TRBV9	TRBJ2-1	NA	TRBD2	CASSVDLAGINEQFF	TGTGCCAGCAGCGTAGATCTAGCGGGGATAAATGAGCAGTTCTTC
TRBV18	TRBJ1-1	NA	TRBD1	CASSPDRDTEAFF	TGTGCCAGCTCACCTGACAGGGACACTGAAGCTTTCTTT
TRBV3-1/TRBV3-2	TRBJ2-1	NA	TRBD1	CASSFHRTGVEQFF	TGTGCCAGCAGCTTCCACCGGACAGGGGTGGAGCAGTTCTTC
TRBV7-9	TRBJ1-3	NA	NA	CASSLDGAGSSGNTIYF	TGTGCCAGCAGCTTAGATGGAGCGGGGAGCTCTGGAAACACCATATATTTT
TRBV7-8	TRBJ2-7	NA	TRBD2	CASSLASGGISSYEQYF	TGTGCCAGCAGCTTAGCTAGCGGGGGGATCTCCTCCTACGAGCAGTACTTC
TRBV6-1	TRBJ2-7	once	NA	CASSESLTVTYEQYF	TGTGCCAGCAGTGAATCCTTGACTGTAACCTACGAGCAGTACTTC
TRBV30	TRBJ1-5	NA	NA	CAWSTAGALYEPQHF	TGTGCCTGGAGTACGGCAGGGGCCCTCTATGAGCCCCAGCATTTT
TRBV6-5	TRBJ1-2	NA	NA	CASSLGGGGNGYTF	TGTGCCAGCAGTTTGGGCGGGGGAGGAAATGGCTACACCTTC
TRBV11-2	TRBJ2-1	NA	NA	CASSPGGGSDEQFF	TGTGCCAGCAGCCCAGGAGGTGGAAGCGATGAGCAGTTCTTC
TRBV25-1	TRBJ1-3	NA	NA	CASSEERSGNTIYF	TGTGCCAGCAGTGAAGAGAGGAGTGGAAACACCATATATTTT
TRBV19	TRBJ1-2	NA	TRBD1	CASRTEQGANYGYTF	TGTGCCAGTAGGACGGAACAGGGGGCTAACTATGGCTACACCTTC
TRBV4-1	TRBJ2-5	NA	TRBD1	CASSQDPGQGMETQYF	TGCGCCAGCAGCCAAGACCCAGGACAGGGGATGGAGACCCAGTACTTC
TRBV5-1	TRBJ2-5	few	TRBD2	CASSENSGRAGETQYF	TGCGCCAGCAGCGAGAATAGCGGGAGGGCCGGAGAGACCCAGTACTTC
TRBV9	TRBJ2-4	NA	NA	CASSPGVGKNIQYF	TGTGCCAGCAGCCCAGGGGTTGGCAAAAACATTCAGTACTTC
TRBV19	TRBJ2-6	NA	NA	CASSMRLPGANVLTF	TGTGCCAGTAGTATGCGGCTTCCCGGGGCCAACGTCCTGACTTTC
TRBV6-5	TRBJ2-1	NA	NA	CASSYRGFGDEQFF	TGTGCCAGCAGTTACCGAGGGTTTGGGGATGAGCAGTTCTTC
TRBV27	TRBJ2-7	NA	NA	CASSFHQGSSYEQYF	TGTGCCAGCAGTTTTCACCAGGGATCGTCCTACGAGCAGTACTTC
TRBV15	TRBJ2-7	NA	NA	CATSTELYEQYF	TGTGCCACCAGCACTGAGCTGTACGAGCAGTACTTC
TRBV9	TRBJ2-7	few	NA	CASSVGGWASDEQYF	TGTGCCAGCAGCGTAGGAGGGTGGGCCTCGGACGAGCAGTACTTC
TRBV5-1	TRBJ2-7	NA	NA	CASSLGGITYEQYF	TGCGCCAGCAGCTTGGGAGGGATTACCTACGAGCAGTACTTC
TRBV7-9	TRBJ1-5	NA	TRBD1	CASSQGDRNQPQHF	TGTGCCAGCAGCCAAGGGGACAGGAATCAGCCCCAGCATTTT
TRBV5-6	TRBJ1-4	once	NA	CASSLVSNEKLFF	TGTGCCAGCAGCTTGGTTAGTAATGAAAAACTGTTTTTT
TRBV5-5	TRBJ2-5	once	NA	CASSLTAETTQYF	TGTGCCAGCAGCCTGACGGCGGAAACGACCCAGTACTTC
TRBV4-1	TRBJ2-7	few	NA	CASSQERLLVSEQYF	TGCGCCAGCAGCCAAGAGAGACTCCTCGTATCGGAGCAGTACTTC
TRBV11-2	TRBJ2-2	NA	TRBD2	CASSLRGGRAAGELFF	TGTGCCAGCAGCTTAAGGGGCGGGAGGGCCGCCGGGGAGCTGTTTTTT
TRBV4-2	TRBJ1-2	NA	NA	CASSQVGGMDGYTF	TGTGCCAGCAGCCAAGTGGGGGGGATGGATGGCTACACCTTC
TRBV19	TRBJ1-1	NA	TRBD1	CASSATHRGQTEAFF	TGTGCCAGTAGTGCCACGCACAGGGGGCAGACTGAAGCTTTCTTT
TRBV2	TRBJ2-5	NA	TRBD1	CASRRDRAETQYF	TGTGCCAGCCGCCGGGACAGGGCAGAGACCCAGTACTTC
TRBV19	TRBJ1-5	NA	NA	CASSISGGGYSNQPQHF	TGTGCCAGTAGTATAAGCGGGGGAGGATATAGCAATCAGCCCCAGCATTTT
TRBV7-8	TRBJ1-5	NA	TRBD1	CASTPGQGASGNQPQHF	TGTGCCAGCACGCCGGGACAGGGGGCAAGTGGCAATCAGCCCCAGCATTTT
TRBV3-1/TRBV3-2	TRBJ2-5	NA	TRBD2	CASSQRLAGNRQETQYF	TGTGCCAGCAGCCAAAGACTAGCGGGGAATCGTCAAGAGACCCAGTACTTC
TRBV5-1	TRBJ1-4	NA	TRBD1	CASSFNGQDLNEKLFF	TGCGCCAGCAGCTTTAACGGACAGGACCTTAATGAAAAACTGTTTTTT
TRBV30	TRBJ1-1	NA	NA	CAWNRAEAFF	TGTGCCTGGAATAGAGCTGAAGCTTTCTTT
TRBV29-1	TRBJ2-5	NA	TRBD1	CSVEGQGLETQYF	TGCAGCGTTGAGGGACAGGGGTTAGAGACCCAGTACTTC
TRBV3-1/TRBV3-2	TRBJ1-5	NA	TRBD1	CASSQEGGRVQPQHF	TGTGCCAGCAGCCAAGAAGGGGGCAGGGTACAGCCCCAGCATTTT